This TCR beta chain was obtained from a study of T-cell reconstitution after alpha-beta-depleted transplantation in children. Unique molecular identifiers were incorporated when the TCRbeta library was constructed. TCRdb fed the PCR reads into MiXCR, producing one record per CDR3 protein. Of 330,000 or so distinct CDR3 sequences in the sample, about 9.4% were seen once. This clonotype was seen ten or more times. This receptor was taken from a human donor who donated a stem cell graft to a child with acute lymphoblastic leukemia. Here the sequenced sample was PBMCs from the stem cell graft donor, taken from the stem cell graft.

The DNA for the CDR3 is TGTGCCAGCAGAAAGGGGTACACTGAAGCTTTCTTT. It encodes CASRKGYTEAFF. The chain is built from TRBV6-2 or TRBV6-3 and TRBJ1-1; maybe TRBD1 (5 bases). The CDR3 has 12 residues. V was cut by 6 bases and J by 3 bases, with 8 bases left in between. Germline V gene data show CDR1 as MNHEY and CDR2 as SVGEGT.